These 26 T cell receptor beta chains were sequenced from one sample in a study of T cell changes during pregnancy in multiple sclerosis. Some clones are missing from TCRdb's copy, which holds only in-frame ones; the method was immunoSEQ multiplex PCR. The table lists some 40,000 clones, about 92% of them singletons. The sequencing used CD8+ T cells from peripheral blood mononuclear cells, collected in the third trimester of pregnancy. The receptors derive from a female donor with multiple sclerosis, enrolled in a pregnancy study.

The chain recombines TRBV5-1 with TRBJ2-1; weak D call: TRBD2 (6 bases). The germline V gene has CDR1 SGHRS and CDR2 YFSETQ. With 4 bases removed from V and 0 bases from J, the gap between germline ends came to 14 bases. This CDR3 comprises 16 residues. CDR3 in amino acids: CASSPYGGGSYNEQFF. CDR3 sequence (DNA): TGCGCCAGCAGCCCTTACGGGGGAGGCTCCTACAATGAGCAGTTCTTC.

This chain connects TRBV27 to TRBJ1-1; 7 bases are a match to TRBD1. The CDR3 is made up of 19 amino acids. CDR1 is MNHEY and CDR2 is SMNVEV in the germline V gene (reference sequence). J was trimmed by 0 bases and V by 4 bases; bases with no gene match: 17. CDR3 sequence: CASSSLRDRVDHLNTEAFF. The CDR3 DNA reads TGTGCCAGCAGTTCCCTCCGAGACAGGGTTGACCACCTGAACACTGAAGCTTTCTTT.

The chain combines TRBV5-1 with TRBJ1-1; maybe TRBD1 (6 bases). From germline, CDR1 is SGHRS and CDR2 YFSETQ. The ends were cut back, 1 base at V and 6 bases at J, with 16 bases in the middle. This CDR3 contains 15 residues. CDR3 DNA sequence: TGCGCCAGCAGCTTGTACGCGGGGGCAGGGTCTGAAGCTTTCTTT. Its protein product is CASSLYAGAGSEAFF.

The rearrangement links TRBV5-1 to TRBJ2-3; 9 nucleotides align to TRBD2. Per germline, CDR1 SGHRS and CDR2 YFSETQ. V lost 8 bases, J lost 1 base, and 5 bases stayed unmatched. The CDR3 totals 14 residues. For the CDR3, the DNA is TGCGCCAGTGTAGCGGGGGATGGCACAGATACGCAGTATTTT. Residues: CASVAGDGTDTQYF.

The chain has TRBV5-1 and TRBJ2-7, with TRBD1 matching 8 bases. V was clipped by 4 bases and J by 7 bases; unmatched bases: 13. This CDR3 region has 15 residues. Germline CDR1 reads SGHRS; CDR2 reads YFSETQ. This chain's CDR3 is CASSLNPGQAREQYF. The CDR3 DNA is TGCGCCAGCAGCCTAAACCCGGGACAGGCTCGGGAGCAGTACTTC.

J is TRBJ1-4 and V is TRBV5-8, with 7 positions matching TRBD1. The ends lost 4 bases at V and 0 bases at J; junction bases unmatched: 6. The CDR3 is made up of 16 amino acids. Germline CDR1 SGHTS, CDR2 YDEGEE. DNA for the CDR3: TGTGCCAGCAGCACTGGACAGGCTTCAACTAATGAAAAACTGTTTTTT. As protein: CASSTGQASTNEKLFF.

The chain is built from TRBV10-3 and TRBJ2-1, with 9 bases fitting TRBD2. The CDR3 extends over 16 amino acids. The J segment lost 10 bases and the V segment lost 0 bases, leaving 10 bases of the junction unmatched. Germline lookup yields CDR1 ENHRY and CDR2 SYGVKD. The CDR3 nucleotides read TGTGCCATCAGTGAGTCCGGCGGGGGGGCCCTTGAAGAGCAGTTCTTC. It is translated as CAISESGGGALEEQFF.

The gene calls are TRBV6-5 and TRBJ1-2, with D perhaps matching TRBD1 (5 bases). The V and J ends lost 7 bases and 8 bases respectively, with 14 bases between them. CDR3 length: 12 amino acids. From germline, CDR1 is MNHEY and CDR2 SVGAGI. This chain's CDR3 is CASTDSSAGYTF. The CDR3 DNA reads as TGTGCCAGCACCGACAGTTCCGCCGGCTACACCTTC.

The chain combines TRBV9 with TRBJ2-3; D is possibly TRBD2 (7 bases). Germline CDR1 SGDLS, CDR2 YYNGEE. The V end lost 5 bases, the J end lost 5 bases, and 15 bases lay between the germline ends. The CDR3 sequence is 14 residues long. For the CDR3, the DNA is TGTGCCAGCAGTGGGGGAGGGGGGAGAGATACGCAGTATTTT. Amino acid sequence: CASSGGGGRDTQYF.

This chain connects TRBV19 to TRBJ1-1; D is unclear. Between the trimmed V and J ends, which lost 3 bases and 0 bases, there was a span of 5 bases. The CDR3 spans 13 residues. The germline V gene has CDR1 LNHDA and CDR2 SQIVND (reference sequence). CDR3 coding DNA: TGTGCCAGTAGTATGACACTGAACACTGAAGCTTTCTTT. Its translation: CASSMTLNTEAFF. Drawing the rest from reference TRBV19 and TRBJ1-1, the complete variable domain is DGGITQSPKYLFRKEGQNVTLSCEQNLNHDAMYWYRQDPGQGLRLIYYSQIVNDFQKGDIAEGYSVSREKKESFPLTVTSAQKNPTAFYLCASSMTLNTEAFFGQGTRLTVV.

V and J are TRBV4-1 and TRBJ1-1; tentative D call: TRBD1 (5 bases). CDR1 is MGHRA and CDR2 is YSYEKL in the germline V gene. The CDR3 contains 14 residues. V was cut by 0 bases and J by 5 bases, with 10 bases left in between. The CDR3 DNA is TGCGCCAGCAGCCAAGATTTGGGGCGTACTGAAGCTTTCTTT. Its translation: CASSQDLGRTEAFF.

The gene calls are TRBV9 and TRBJ1-5, with D maybe TRBD1 (5 bases). CDR3 length: 14 residues. V dropped 2 bases and J dropped 5 bases, with 11 bases sitting between them. Looked up from germline, CDR1 is SGDLS and CDR2 is YYNGEE. The chain's CDR3 is CASSVGGGDQPQHF. CDR3 coding DNA: TGTGCCAGCAGCGTTGGGGGAGGGGATCAGCCCCAGCATTTT.

This clone was found a few times. V usage is TRBV7-3 and J usage is TRBJ2-3; D is perhaps TRBD2 (7 bases). V was clipped by 5 bases and J by 2 bases, with 23 bases between them. The CDR3 runs to 18 residues. Germline V gene lookup returns CDR1 SGHTA and CDR2 FQGTGA. Here the CDR3 reads CASSARLGGAVNTDTQYF. For the CDR3, the DNA is TGTGCCAGCAGCGCTCGTTTGGGGGGGGCGGTTAACACAGATACGCAGTATTTT.

The rearrangement uses TRBV6-1 and TRBJ1-3; D remains unclear. The CDR3 totals 20 residues. CDR1 is MNHNS and CDR2 is SASEGT in the germline V gene. V was clipped by 3 bases and J by 0 bases, with 24 bases between them. DNA for the CDR3: TGTGCCAGCAGTGACTATGAAAGCGTGGTATTGTCAGTCTCTGGAAACACCATATATTTT. As protein: CASSDYESVVLSVSGNTIYF.

The gene calls are TRBV11-2 and TRBJ1-1, with D possibly TRBD1 on 5 matching bases. V dropped 5 bases and J dropped 4 bases, with 14 bases sitting between them. CDR1 is SGHAT and CDR2 is FQNNGV in the germline V gene. This CDR3 has 14 amino acids. In DNA form, the CDR3 reads TGTGCCAGCAGCCCCTCGGGGGGGGGCACTGAAGCTTTCTTT. Translation gives CASSPSGGGTEAFF.

The rearrangement links TRBV2 to TRBJ2-2, with 11 bases lining up with TRBD2. V was pared by 9 bases and J by 9 bases, with 9 bases of the junction left unmatched. The CDR3 spans 14 residues. CDR1 SNHLY and CDR2 FYNNEI come from the germline V gene. In DNA form, the CDR3 reads TGTGCCAGTAACATAGCGGGGGGGCCCCGGGAGCTGTTTTTT. Translation gives CASNIAGGPRELFF.

This clone was recorded only once. CDR3 protein: CSVEEGAGYEQYF. The CDR3 nucleotides read TGCAGCGTTGAAGAGGGGGCCGGCTACGAGCAGTACTTC. This sequence joins TRBV29-1 and TRBJ2-7, with D perhaps TRBD1 (6 bases). Germline V gene sequence: CDR1 SQVTM, CDR2 ANQGSEA. Trimming shortened V by 0 bases and J by 3 bases, and 9 bases separated the two germline ends. The CDR3 extends over 13 amino acids.

This chain links TRBV19 with TRBJ1-4; 9 bases agree with TRBD1. The trim removed 6 bases at V and 4 bases at J, leaving 3 bases unmatched. In germline, CDR1 is LNHDA, CDR2 SQIVND (reference sequence). There are 14 residues in the CDR3. CDR3 protein: CASRRDRVNEKLFF. In DNA, the CDR3 is TGTGCCAGTAGGAGGGACAGGGTTAATGAAAAACTGTTTTTT.

The chain links TRBV7-9 to TRBJ2-7; no firm D call. The CDR3 covers 15 residues. Trimming removed 6 bases at V and 0 bases at J, with 15 bases between. CDR1 and CDR2 (germline): SEHNR, FQNEAQ (reference sequence). The CDR3: CASSPGAQSSYEQYF. In DNA form, the CDR3 reads TGTGCCAGCAGTCCAGGCGCCCAGAGCTCCTACGAGCAGTACTTC.

CDR3 sequence reads: CASSQLAGGRYEQYF. Here the CDR3 DNA reads TGTGCCAGCAGCCAACTAGCGGGGGGTCGGTACGAGCAGTACTTC. V usage is TRBV7-9 and J usage is TRBJ2-7; the match to TRBD2 covers 12 bases. This CDR3 is built from 15 residues. The V segment lost 5 bases and the J segment 4 bases; nucleotides outside the gene matches: 6. Germline CDR1 reads SEHNR; CDR2 reads FQNEAQ (reference sequence).

The chain joins TRBV29-1 to TRBJ1-2, with 7 bases lining up with TRBD1. In germline, CDR1 is SQVTM, CDR2 ANQGSEA. The V segment lost 8 bases and the J segment 7 bases; nucleotides outside the gene matches: 19. This CDR3 has 15 amino acids. In DNA form, the CDR3 reads TGCAGCCCGGGGACAGACGGAATTTTTGCCTGTGGCTACACCTTC. The encoded protein is CSPGTDGIFACGYTF.

V and J are TRBV11-2 and TRBJ2-1, with unresolved D. V lost 0 bases and J lost 2, with 5 bases in between. The length of the CDR3 is 14 residues. The germline CDR1 and CDR2 sequences are SGHAT and FQNNGV. The CDR3 protein is CASSLEATYNEQFF. CDR3 DNA sequence: TGTGCCAGCAGCTTAGAGGCCACCTACAATGAGCAGTTCTTC.

Of note for this clone: An end of the junction differs from the germline gene, which may be a read error. This chain uses TRBV15 with TRBJ1-2; D unresolved. This CDR3 region has 13 residues. CDR1 is LNHNV and CDR2 is YYDKDF in the germline V gene (reference sequence). The CDR3 region is CATSNGIGRDGAF. The CDR3 bases are TGTGCCACCAGCAATGGTATTGGGCGGGATGGCGCCTTC.

The chain couples TRBV5-1 to TRBJ1-6, with D hard to call. Between the trimmed V and J ends, which lost 0 bases and 0 bases, there was a span of 10 bases. Per germline, CDR1 SGHRS and CDR2 YFSETQ. The CDR3 sequence is 17 residues long. The CDR3 nucleotides read TGCGCCAGCAGCTTGGATCGGAGAAGCTCCTATAATTCACCCCTCCACTTT. Its protein is CASSLDRRSSYNSPLHF.

The chain uses TRBV11-2 and TRBJ2-7; a possible D gene is TRBD2 (6 bases). Trimming removed 4 bases from V and 2 bases from J, with 18 bases in between. The germline CDR1 and CDR2 sequences are SGHAT and FQNNGV. This CDR3 spans 16 amino acids. CDR3 region: CASSWRGTEKPYEQYF. The CDR3 coding sequence is TGTGCCAGCAGCTGGAGGGGAACAGAAAAACCCTACGAGCAGTACTTC. The full variable domain, in which reference TRBV11-2 and TRBJ2-7 provide the parts outside the CDR3, is EAGVAQSPRYKIIEKRQSVAFWCNPISGHATLYWYQQILGQGPKLLIQFQNNGVVDDSQLPKDRFSAERLKGVDSTLKIQPAKLEDSAVYLCASSWRGTEKPYEQYFGPGTRLTVT.

The V call is TRBV6-5, the J call TRBJ2-1; 13 bases match TRBD2. V was clipped by 4 bases and J by 10 bases; unmatched bases: 4. This CDR3 has 14 residues. CDR1 is MNHEY, CDR2 SVGAGI, per germline. CDR3 in amino acids: CASSWTSGGREQFF. In nucleotides, the CDR3 is TGTGCCAGCAGTTGGACTAGCGGGGGTAGGGAGCAGTTCTTC.